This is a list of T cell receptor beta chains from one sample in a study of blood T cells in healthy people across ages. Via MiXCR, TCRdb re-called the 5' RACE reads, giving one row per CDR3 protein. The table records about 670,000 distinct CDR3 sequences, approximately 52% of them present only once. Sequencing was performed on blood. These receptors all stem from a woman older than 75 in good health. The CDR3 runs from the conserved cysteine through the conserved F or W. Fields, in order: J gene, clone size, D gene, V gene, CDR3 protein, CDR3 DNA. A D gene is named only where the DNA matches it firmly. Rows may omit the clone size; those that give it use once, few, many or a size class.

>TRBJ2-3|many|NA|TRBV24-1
CATSDPQGEGADTQYF
TGTGCCACCAGTGATCCACAGGGGGAGGGAGCAGATACGCAGTATTTT
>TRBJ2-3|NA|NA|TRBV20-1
CSARDQLRLSTDTQYF
TGCAGTGCTAGAGATCAACTACGACTGAGCACAGATACGCAGTATTTT
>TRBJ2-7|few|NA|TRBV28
CASRLQGYEQYF
TGTGCCAGCAGGTTACAGGGATACGAGCAGTACTTC
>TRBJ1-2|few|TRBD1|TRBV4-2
CASSHSGQGGGYTF
TGTGCCAGCAGCCACAGTGGACAGGGAGGGGGCTACACCTTC
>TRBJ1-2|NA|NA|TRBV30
CAWNAGYGYTF
TGTGCCTGGAATGCGGGATACGGCTACACCTTC
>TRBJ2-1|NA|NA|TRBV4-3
CASSPSGTQNNEQFF
TGCGCCAGCAGCCCGTCCGGGACTCAGAACAATGAGCAGTTCTTC
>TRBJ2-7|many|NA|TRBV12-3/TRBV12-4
CASSLISYEQYF
TGTGCCAGCAGTTTAATTTCTTACGAGCAGTACTTC
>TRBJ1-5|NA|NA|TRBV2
CASSDPSRFRNQPQHF
TGTGCCAGCAGTGATCCGTCGCGGTTTAGAAATCAGCCCCAGCATTTT
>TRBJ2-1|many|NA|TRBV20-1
CSARIAIDEQFF
TGCAGTGCTAGAATCGCAATCGATGAGCAGTTCTTC
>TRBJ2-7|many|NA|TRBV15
CATSREGVSEQYF
TGTGCCACCAGCAGAGAGGGAGTATCGGAGCAGTACTTC
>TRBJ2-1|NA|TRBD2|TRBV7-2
CASSSSGSIDNEQFF
TGTGCCAGCAGCTCCAGCGGGAGTATTGACAATGAGCAGTTCTTC
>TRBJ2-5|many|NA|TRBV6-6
CASSDSIKETQYF
TGTGCCAGCAGTGACTCGATAAAAGAGACCCAGTACTTC
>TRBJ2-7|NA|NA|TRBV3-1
CASRLGYADSYNEQYF
TGTGCCAGCAGACTGGGGTACGCCGACTCCTACAATGAGCAGTACTTC
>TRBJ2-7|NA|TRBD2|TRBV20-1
CSAYSGTKGEQYF
TGCAGTGCTTATAGCGGGACCAAGGGGGAGCAGTACTTC
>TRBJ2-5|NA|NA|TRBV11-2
CASSLAGGNVLETQYF
TGTGCCAGCAGCTTAGCTGGGGGGAACGTATTGGAGACCCAGTACTTC
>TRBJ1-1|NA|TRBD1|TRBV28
CASSLGIGTGLTEAFF
TGTGCCAGCAGTTTAGGGATAGGGACAGGGTTGACTGAAGCTTTCTTT
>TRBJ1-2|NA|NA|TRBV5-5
CASSLEQNGYYGYTF
TGTGCCAGCAGCTTGGAACAGAATGGCTACTATGGCTACACCTTC
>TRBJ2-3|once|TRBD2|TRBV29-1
CSVLAGGPADTQYF
TGCAGCGTTCTAGCGGGGGGGCCCGCAGATACGCAGTATTTT
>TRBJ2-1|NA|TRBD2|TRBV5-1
CASSLRIQRGAGEQFF
TGCGCCAGCAGCTTGAGAATCCAGCGGGGGGCAGGTGAGCAGTTCTTC
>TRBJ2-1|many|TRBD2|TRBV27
CASSSSGTSGTNEQFF
TGTGCCAGCAGTTCCTCCGGGACTAGCGGTACCAATGAGCAGTTCTTC
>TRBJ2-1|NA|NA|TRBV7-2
CATHGGSYNEQFF
TGTGCCACCCACGGGGGTTCCTACAATGAGCAGTTCTTC
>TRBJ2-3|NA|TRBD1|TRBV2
CASSETTAGTASTDTQYF
TGTGCCAGCAGTGAAACGACAGCCGGGACAGCTAGCACAGATACGCAGTATTTT
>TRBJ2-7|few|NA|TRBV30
CAWRGSRYEQYF
TGTGCCTGGAGAGGCAGCCGCTACGAGCAGTACTTC
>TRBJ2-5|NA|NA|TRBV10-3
CATRGEGMQYF
TGTGCCACCAGGGGTGAGGGGATGCAGTACTTC
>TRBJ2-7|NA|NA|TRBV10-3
CAKKGPQGYEQYF
TGTGCCAAAAAAGGCCCCCAGGGCTACGAGCAGTACTTC
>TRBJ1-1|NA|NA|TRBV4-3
CASSQDTEMGGSEAFF
TGCGCCAGCAGCCAAGACACCGAGATGGGGGGCTCTGAAGCTTTCTTT
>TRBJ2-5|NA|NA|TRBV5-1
CASSPQGQETRYF
TGCGCCAGCAGCCCACAGGGCCAAGAGACCCGGTACTTC
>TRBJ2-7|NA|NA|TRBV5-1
CASSGGDYRNEQYF
TGCGCCAGCAGCGGAGGGGATTACAGGAACGAGCAGTACTTC
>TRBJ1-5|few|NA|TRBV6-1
CASSPQENQPQHF
TGTGCCAGCAGCCCACAGGAGAATCAGCCCCAGCATTTT
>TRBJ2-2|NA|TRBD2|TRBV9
CANSPPLGLAGAETGELFF
TGTGCCAACAGCCCCCCCCTAGGTTTAGCGGGAGCGGAGACCGGGGAGCTGTTTTTT
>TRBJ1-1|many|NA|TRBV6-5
CASSYSRRVNTEAFF
TGTGCCAGCAGTTACTCGAGACGGGTCAACACTGAAGCTTTCTTT
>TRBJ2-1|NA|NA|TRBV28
CASSLPTAAIGNEQFF
TGTGCCAGCAGTTTACCCACGGCCGCTATAGGCAATGAGCAGTTCTTC
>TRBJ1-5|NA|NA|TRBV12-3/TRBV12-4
CTSMVQSKQPQHF
TGTACCAGCATGGTTCAGAGCAAGCAGCCCCAGCATTTT
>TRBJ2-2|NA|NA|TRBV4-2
CASSQVLGLSTGEPFF
TGTGCCAGCAGCCAAGTTTTAGGTCTTTCCACCGGGGAGCCGTTTTTT
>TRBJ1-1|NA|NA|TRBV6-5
CASRGDEAFF
TGTGCCAGCAGAGGAGATGAAGCTTTCTTT
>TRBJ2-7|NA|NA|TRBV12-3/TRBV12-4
CASSSSTYLSYEQYF
TGTGCCAGCAGTTCGTCCACTTACTTATCCTACGAGCAGTACTTC
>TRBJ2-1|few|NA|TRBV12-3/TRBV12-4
CASSFRAWNEQFF
TGTGCCAGCAGTTTTAGGGCGTGGAATGAGCAGTTCTTC
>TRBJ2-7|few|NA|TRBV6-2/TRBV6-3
CASSSGTWRAQYF
TGTGCCAGCAGTTCTGGGACCTGGAGGGCGCAGTACTTC
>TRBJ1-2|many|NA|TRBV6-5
CASRGTGHGYTF
TGTGCCAGCAGGGGTACAGGACATGGCTACACCTTC
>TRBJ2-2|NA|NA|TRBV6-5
CASSLQVSGELFF
TGTGCCAGCAGCCTACAGGTCTCTGGGGAGCTGTTTTTT
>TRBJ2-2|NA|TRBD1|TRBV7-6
CASRLGTGESGELFF
TGTGCCAGCAGGCTCGGGACAGGGGAGTCCGGGGAGCTGTTTTTT
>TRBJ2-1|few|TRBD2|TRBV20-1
CSAAQRGSGICNEQFF
TGCAGTGCCGCACAGAGGGGTAGCGGGATCTGCAATGAGCAGTTCTTC
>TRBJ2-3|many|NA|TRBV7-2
CASSSIGGDTQYF
TGTGCCAGCAGCTCCATCGGAGGAGATACGCAGTATTTT
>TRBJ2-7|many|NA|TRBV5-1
CASSLGGASYEQYF
TGTGCCAGCAGCTTAGGTGGAGCTTCCTACGAGCAGTACTTC
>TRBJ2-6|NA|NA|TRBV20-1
CSARQGYSGANVLTF
TGCAGTGCTAGACAGGGATACTCTGGGGCCAACGTCCTGACTTTC
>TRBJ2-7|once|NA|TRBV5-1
CASSLQALSYEQYF
TGCGCCAGCAGCTTACAGGCGTTATCCTACGAGCAGTACTTC
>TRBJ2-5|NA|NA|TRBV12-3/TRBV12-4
CASSLGGRFGQYF
TGTGCCAGCAGTTTAGGGGGCAGGTTTGGGCAGTACTTC
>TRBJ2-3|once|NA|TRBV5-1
CASSVRPRGTDTQYF
TGCGCCAGCAGCGTTAGGCCTCGGGGCACAGATACGCAGTATTTT
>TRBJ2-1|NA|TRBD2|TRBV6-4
CASSAALADYNEQFF
TGTGCCAGCAGTGCGGCACTAGCGGACTACAATGAGCAGTTCTTC
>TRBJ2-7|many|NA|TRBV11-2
CASSLGGTFYEQYF
TGTGCCAGCAGCTTGGGCGGGACGTTCTACGAGCAGTACTTC
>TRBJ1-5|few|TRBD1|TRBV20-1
CSAPGQTYSNQPQHF
TGCAGTGCCCCGGGACAGACATATAGCAATCAGCCCCAGCATTTT
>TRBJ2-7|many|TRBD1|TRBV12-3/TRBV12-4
CASSSGQPYEQYF
TGTGCCAGCAGTTCGGGACAGCCCTACGAGCAGTACTTC
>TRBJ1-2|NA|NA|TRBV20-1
CSARGRQTPNYGYTF
TGCAGTGCTAGAGGCAGACAAACCCCTAATTATGGCTACACCTTC
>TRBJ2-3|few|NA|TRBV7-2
CASSLGVADLTDTQYF
TGTGCCAGCAGCTTAGGAGTAGCCGACCTCACAGATACGCAGTATTTT
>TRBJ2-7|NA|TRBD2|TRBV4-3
CASSQDLAGESYEQYF
TGCGCCAGCAGCCAAGATTTAGCGGGGGAGTCCTACGAGCAGTACTTC